The rows below give T cell receptor beta chains drawn from one sample of a study of T cell repertoires in cytomegalovirus infection. These receptors' antigens are unknown. TCRdb redid the calling of the reads with MiXCR, one entry per CDR3 protein. The sample lists approximately 990,000 distinct CDR3 sequences, 30% to 40% occurring once. Material: cultured CD8+ T cells from PBMCs, obtained from culture after CMV antigen stimulation. Every receptor here comes from a human donor in good health (CMV status not recorded). Some clones in this sample may be carry-over from other donors' samples. The CDR3 runs from the conserved cysteine through the conserved F or W. D genes are given only for firm matches. A row's size may be missing; if present it is once, few, many or a size class.

size: -
V: TRBV10-3
D: -
J: TRBJ2-1
CDR3: CATWVGSYNEQFF
DNA: TGTGCCACCTGGGTAGGCTCCTACAATGAGCAGTTCTTC

size: -
V: TRBV4-1
D: TRBD2
J: TRBJ2-1
CDR3: CASSQDTTGGRNEQFF
DNA: TGCGCCAGCAGCCAAGATACGACGGGGGGGCGAAATGAGCAGTTCTTC

size: few
V: TRBV12-3/TRBV12-4
D: -
J: TRBJ1-1
CDR3: CASSPGDVNTEAFF
DNA: TGTGCCAGCAGTCCCGGGGACGTGAACACTGAAGCTTTCTTT

size: many
V: TRBV6-2/TRBV6-3
D: TRBD1
J: TRBJ2-1
CDR3: CASSYSDRSSYNEQFF
DNA: TGTGCCAGCAGTTACTCGGACAGGTCGTCCTACAATGAGCAGTTCTTC

size: few
V: TRBV29-1
D: -
J: TRBJ2-7
CDR3: CSVDSKGEQYF
DNA: TGCAGCGTTGATAGTAAGGGCGAGCAGTACTTC

size: few
V: TRBV5-6
D: -
J: TRBJ2-5
CDR3: CASSPTGPFQETQYF
DNA: TGTGCCAGCAGCCCAACAGGACCGTTCCAAGAGACCCAGTACTTC

size: few
V: TRBV12-3/TRBV12-4
D: -
J: TRBJ2-6
CDR3: CASRNLTGANVLTF
DNA: TGTGCCAGCCGAAACCTAACTGGGGCCAACGTCCTGACTTTC

size: -
V: TRBV6-1
D: -
J: TRBJ2-3
CDR3: CASSKGRYTDTQYF
DNA: TGTGCCAGCAGTAAGGGACGGTACACAGATACGCAGTATTTT

size: many
V: TRBV4-3
D: -
J: TRBJ1-1
CDR3: CASSQDFEGDTEAFF
DNA: TGCGCCAGCAGCCAAGATTTTGAAGGGGACACTGAAGCTTTCTTT

size: few
V: TRBV6-2/TRBV6-3
D: -
J: TRBJ1-2
CDR3: CASSYPGIGYTF
DNA: TGTGCCAGCAGTTATCCGGGGATTGGCTACACCTTC

size: -
V: TRBV19
D: TRBD1
J: TRBJ1-5
CDR3: CASNPQGRQPQHF
DNA: TGTGCCAGTAACCCACAGGGGCGGCAGCCCCAGCATTTT

size: -
V: TRBV20-1
D: -
J: TRBJ2-1
CDR3: CSARGRAPLFGEQFF
DNA: TGCAGTGCTAGAGGACGGGCCCCTTTGTTTGGTGAGCAGTTCTTC

size: -
V: TRBV29-1
D: -
J: TRBJ1-2
CDR3: CSVPGISRLYGYTF
DNA: TGCAGCGTTCCAGGGATCTCGCGCTTGTATGGCTACACCTTC

size: few
V: TRBV7-9
D: TRBD1
J: TRBJ2-5
CDR3: CASSLVVLGQLQETQYF
DNA: TGTGCCAGCAGCTTAGTGGTCTTGGGACAGCTACAAGAGACCCAGTACTTC

size: -
V: TRBV14
D: -
J: TRBJ2-1
CDR3: CASSQGYSSIGEQFF
DNA: TGTGCCAGCAGCCAAGGGTATTCTAGCATCGGGGAGCAGTTCTTC

size: few
V: TRBV12-5
D: -
J: TRBJ1-1
CDR3: CASGLTGYTEAFF
DNA: TGTGCTAGTGGTTTGACAGGGTACACTGAAGCTTTCTTT

size: -
V: TRBV6-4
D: TRBD1
J: TRBJ1-2
CDR3: CASSGLLGQDYGYTF
DNA: TGTGCCAGCAGTGGCCTCCTGGGACAGGACTATGGCTACACCTTC

size: -
V: TRBV5-5
D: TRBD1
J: TRBJ2-3
CDR3: CASSSGRGTGGEDTQYF
DNA: TGTGCCAGCAGTTCTGGGAGGGGGACAGGGGGCGAAGATACGCAGTATTTT

size: many
V: TRBV19
D: TRBD1
J: TRBJ1-2
CDR3: CASSIWDRDTYGYTF
DNA: TGTGCCAGTAGTATATGGGACAGGGATACCTATGGCTACACCTTC

size: -
V: TRBV12-5
D: -
J: TRBJ2-1
CDR3: CASGLDPPMIEQFF
DNA: TGTGCTAGTGGTTTGGATCCTCCGATGATTGAGCAGTTCTTC

size: -
V: TRBV6-8
D: TRBD1
J: TRBJ1-5
CDR3: CASSRGRTGELGNQPQHF
DNA: TGTGCCAGCAGCCGAGGGAGGACAGGGGAGTTGGGCAATCAGCCCCAGCATTTT

size: -
V: TRBV5-4
D: TRBD1
J: TRBJ1-1
CDR3: CASTPWTGTNTEAFF
DNA: TGTGCCAGCACCCCCTGGACAGGGACCAACACTGAAGCTTTCTTT

size: -
V: TRBV7-1
D: -
J: TRBJ2-5
CDR3: CASSSRGVLETQYF
DNA: TGTGCCAGCAGCTCAAGAGGTGTCCTGGAGACCCAGTACTTC

size: -
V: TRBV20-1
D: -
J: TRBJ2-7
CDR3: CSARGPDVYEQYF
DNA: TGCAGTGCTAGAGGACCCGACGTGTACGAGCAGTACTTC

size: -
V: TRBV6-2/TRBV6-3
D: TRBD1
J: TRBJ1-2
CDR3: CASRVGQGRGYTF
DNA: TGTGCCAGCAGGGTCGGACAGGGACGAGGCTACACCTTC

size: -
V: TRBV29-1
D: -
J: TRBJ2-1
CDR3: CSAHAVSSSYNEQFF
DNA: TGCAGCGCCCACGCAGTATCGAGCTCCTACAATGAGCAGTTCTTC

size: many
V: TRBV11-1
D: -
J: TRBJ1-1
CDR3: CASSYTQNTEAFF
DNA: TGTGCCAGCAGCTACACTCAGAACACTGAAGCTTTCTTT

size: few
V: TRBV11-3
D: -
J: TRBJ2-5
CDR3: CASSGQNQETQYF
DNA: TGTGCCAGCAGCGGGCAGAACCAAGAGACCCAGTACTTC

size: -
V: TRBV7-9
D: -
J: TRBJ2-5
CDR3: CASSWDGEETQYF
DNA: TGTGCCAGCAGCTGGGACGGTGAAGAGACCCAGTACTTC

size: -
V: TRBV5-4
D: -
J: TRBJ1-2
CDR3: CASSLGEVDGYTF
DNA: TGTGCCAGCAGCTTGGGGGAGGTTGATGGCTACACCTTC

size: many
V: TRBV6-6
D: TRBD2
J: TRBJ2-1
CDR3: CASSLSGGASNEQFF
DNA: TGTGCCAGCAGCCTTAGCGGGGGGGCCTCCAATGAGCAGTTCTTC

size: many
V: TRBV7-2
D: TRBD1
J: TRBJ1-6
CDR3: CASSRGQGGYSPLHF
DNA: TGTGCCAGCAGCAGGGGGCAGGGGGGATATTCACCCCTCCACTTT

size: -
V: TRBV27
D: -
J: TRBJ2-6
CDR3: CASSFLTGANVLTF
DNA: TGTGCCAGCAGTTTCCTAACTGGGGCCAACGTCCTGACTTTC

size: few
V: TRBV10-3
D: TRBD1
J: TRBJ2-2
CDR3: CAISDGTGTGTGELFF
DNA: TGTGCCATCAGTGACGGGACAGGGACGGGCACCGGGGAGCTGTTTTTT